This T cell receptor beta chain was profiled in a study of blood T cell repertoires in COVID-19. Per the germline V gene, CDR1 is SGHAT and CDR2 is FQNNGV. Trimming removed 1 base at V and 4 bases at J, with 10 bases between. The CDR3 spans 14 residues. In the authors' methods: Amplification of reference gene primers was used by the study to estimate nucleated cell counts. Using immunoSEQ multiplex PCR, the repertoire was profiled, and TCRdb retains in-frame clones only, with some absent. V and J calls and clone size follow that table, whereas D and trimming were derived from the DNA. The sample shows around 100,000 clones, about 88% of them seen only once.

The sequence was collected from an elderly man with acute or convalescent COVID-19. This chain uses TRBV11-2 with TRBJ1-2; TRBD1 might be the D (5 bases). The specimen sequenced was peripheral blood. CDR3 amino acids: CASSLVPGIYGYTF. The CDR3 DNA sequence: TGTGCCAGCAGCTTAGTTCCAGGGATCTATGGCTACACCTTC.